This T cell receptor beta chain was recorded in a study of cytotoxic CD8 clonotypes in ibrutinib-treated CLL. Study-wide context: There were about 11 relapsed/refractory patients and more than 14 treatment-naive patients, and around 17 were IGHV unmutated. Sequenced samples delivered averages of roughly 260,000 productive templates and 87,000 or so productive rearrangements. Study-wide results and caveats: An increase in clonality occurred at ibrutinib response, followed by a return toward baseline at progression.

The repertoire was sequenced with immunoSEQ multiplex PCR; TCRdb's copy has only in-frame clones and lacks some. The table records about 150,000 clones, roughly three quarters of them present only once. The CDR3 loop spans 18 amino acids. The germline V gene encodes CDR1 KGHSH and CDR2 LQKENI. Germline trimming cut 6 bases from V and 3 bases from J; bases unmatched to any gene: 20. The authors obtained around 2 micrograms of genomic DNA from cryopreserved PBMCs for TCR beta libraries. As to this clone: Its matching antigen is unknown.

The TCR was taken from a human donor with chronic lymphocytic leukemia. This chain joins TRBV18 and TRBJ2-7; 7 nucleotides agree with TRBD2. The input for sequencing was PBMCs, taken after 24 months of ibrutinib treatment. The CDR3 nucleotides are TGTGCCAGCTCCCCCCAGGGCCCCCGGGGGGAGCTGGGCTACGAGCAGTACTTC. Translated: CASSPQGPRGELGYEQYF.